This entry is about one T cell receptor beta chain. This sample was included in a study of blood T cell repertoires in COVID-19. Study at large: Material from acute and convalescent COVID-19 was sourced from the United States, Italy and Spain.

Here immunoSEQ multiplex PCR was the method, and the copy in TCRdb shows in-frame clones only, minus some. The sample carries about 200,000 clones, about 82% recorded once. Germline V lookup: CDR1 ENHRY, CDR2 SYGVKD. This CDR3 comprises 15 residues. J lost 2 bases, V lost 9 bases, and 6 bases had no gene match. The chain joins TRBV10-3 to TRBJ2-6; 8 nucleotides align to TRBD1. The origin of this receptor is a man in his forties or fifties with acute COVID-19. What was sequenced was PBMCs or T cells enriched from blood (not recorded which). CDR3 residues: CAIEDRVAGANVLTF. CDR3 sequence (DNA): TGTGCCATTGAGGACAGGGTGGCTGGGGCCAACGTCCTGACTTTC.